The sequence of this TCR beta chain was determined in a study of cytomegalovirus exposure and HLA in healthy donors. Background on the study: Falling in the Caucasian-associated ancestry cluster were approximately 86% of under 450 genotyped donors.

Researchers ran the PCR with 60 Vbeta and 13 Jbeta primers. Using immunoSEQ multiplex PCR, the repertoire was profiled, and TCRdb retains in-frame clones only, with some absent. The table has 150,000 to 250,000 clones, 79% seen once. CDR3 length equals 12 residues. Trimming at V came to 1 base and at J to 6 bases, leaving 1 base not matched to a gene. The germline V gene encodes CDR1 SGHTS and CDR2 YDEGEE. In this sample, this clone turned up once. The TCR originated in a woman younger than 45 in good health and CMV-seropositive. V and J are TRBV5-8 and TRBJ2-7; TRBD1 agrees at 7 bases. The sequenced sample consisted of PBMCs. The CDR3 coding sequence is TGTGCCAGCAGCTTGACAGGGGTCGAGCAGTACTTC. It translates to CASSLTGVEQYF.